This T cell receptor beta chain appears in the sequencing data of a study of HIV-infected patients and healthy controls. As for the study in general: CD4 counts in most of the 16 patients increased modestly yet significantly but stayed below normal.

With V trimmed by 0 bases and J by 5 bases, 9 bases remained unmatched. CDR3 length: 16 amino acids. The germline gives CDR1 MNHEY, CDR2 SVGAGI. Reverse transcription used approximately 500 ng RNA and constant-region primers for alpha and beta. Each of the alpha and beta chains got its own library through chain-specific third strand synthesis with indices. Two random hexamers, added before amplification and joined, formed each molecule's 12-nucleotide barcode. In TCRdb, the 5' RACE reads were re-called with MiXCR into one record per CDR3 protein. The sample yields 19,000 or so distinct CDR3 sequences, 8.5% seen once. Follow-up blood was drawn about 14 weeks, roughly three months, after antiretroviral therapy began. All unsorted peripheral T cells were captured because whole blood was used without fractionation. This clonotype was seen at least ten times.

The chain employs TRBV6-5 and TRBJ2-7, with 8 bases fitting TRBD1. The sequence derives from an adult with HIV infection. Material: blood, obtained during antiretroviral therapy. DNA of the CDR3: TGTGCCAGCAGTTACTCTTCCGACAGGGGATTCGACGAGCAGTACTTC. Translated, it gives CASSYSSDRGFDEQYF.